The next 15 T cell receptor beta chains were all read from a single sample in a study of CD8+ T cells in alopecia areata. RNA was isolated and reverse transcribed to cDNA, the sequencing template. Assay: immunoSEQ multiplex PCR; the TCRdb copy retains only in-frame clones and omits some. The sample records hundreds of thousands of clones, 67% being singletons. The source was CD4+ T cells sorted from blood, collected at week 0. These receptors were taken from a human donor with alopecia areata.

The V and J genes are TRBV29-1 and TRBJ1-1; D gene uncertain. CDR3 length: 12 residues. Trimming pared 7 bases from V and 7 bases from J, leaving 16 bases between. CDR1 SQVTM and CDR2 ANQGSEA come from the germline V gene. Written as DNA, the CDR3 is TGCAGCGGGAGGACTCACAGTAATGAAGCTTTCTTT. It is translated as CSGRTHSNEAFF. Using reference TRBV29-1 and TRBJ1-1 for the parts outside the CDR3, the full variable domain is SAVISQKPSRDICQRGTSLTIQCQVDSQVTMMFWYRQQPGQSLTLIATANQGSEATYESGFVIDKFPISRPNLTFSTLTVSNMSPEDSSIYLCSGRTHSNEAFFGQGTRLTVV.

The rearrangement links TRBV6-1 to TRBJ1-5, with D possibly being TRBD1 (6 bases). V was cut by 6 bases and J by 4 bases, with 13 bases left in between. The CDR3 has 14 amino acids. Germline CDR1 reads MNHNS; CDR2 reads SASEGT. In DNA form, the CDR3 reads TGTGCCAGCAGAAGACAGGAAAGTAATCAGCCCCAGCATTTT. Its translation: CASRRQESNQPQHF.

V and J are TRBV30 and TRBJ1-4; D not certain. The germline CDR1 and CDR2 sequences are GTSNPN and SVGIG (reference sequence). Trimming shortened V by 1 base and J by 12 bases, and 9 bases separated the two germline ends. CDR3 length: 11 amino acids. CDR3 protein: CAWSEMLELFF. The CDR3 DNA reads as TGTGCCTGGAGTGAGATGTTGGAACTGTTTTTT.

V gene TRBV9 combines with J gene TRBJ2-7, with 7 nucleotides matching TRBD1. The CDR3 runs 16 residues. The germline CDR1 and CDR2 sequences are SGDLS and YYNGEE. V was clipped by 0 bases and J by 3 bases; unmatched bases: 9. Here the CDR3 reads CASSVGGTAIFYEQYF. CDR3 DNA: TGTGCCAGCAGCGTAGGGGGGACAGCCATTTTCTACGAGCAGTACTTC.

The chain employs TRBV4-1 and TRBJ1-4, with D perhaps matching TRBD1 (5 bases). V was clipped by 4 bases and J by 4 bases, with 13 bases between them. Looked up from germline, CDR1 is MGHRA and CDR2 is YSYEKL. The CDR3 is 15 residues long. CDR3 sequence: CASSLRAGINEKLFF. CDR3 bases: TGCGCCAGCAGCCTTAGAGCAGGGATTAATGAAAAACTGTTTTTT.

The gene calls are TRBV4-1 and TRBJ1-6; a weak D match, TRBD1 (5 bases). V was cut by 1 base and J by 11 bases, with 12 bases left in between. This CDR3 has 14 residues. CDR1 MGHRA and CDR2 YSYEKL come from the germline V gene. The CDR3 sequence: CASSQGQRRPPLHF. The CDR3 DNA reads as TGCGCCAGCAGCCAAGGACAGCGACGGCCACCCCTCCACTTT.

The rearrangement links TRBV4-3 to TRBJ2-7, with D unclear. The germline CDR1 and CDR2 sequences are LGHNA and YSLEER. V was pared by 0 bases and J by 6 bases, with 12 bases between. CDR3 size: 14 residues. CDR3 amino acids: CASSQDWARSEQYF. The CDR3 DNA reads as TGCGCCAGCAGCCAAGATTGGGCGAGAAGCGAGCAGTACTTC.

This clone was found a few times. J is TRBJ2-3 and V is TRBV5-4, with TRBD1 identical over 8 bases. V lost 0 bases, J lost 5 bases, and 5 bases stayed unmatched. From germline, CDR1 is SGHNT and CDR2 YYREEE (reference sequence). The CDR3 length is 15 residues. The CDR3 region is CASSLVDRAQDTQYF. Here the CDR3 DNA reads TGTGCCAGCAGCTTGGTGGACAGGGCTCAAGATACGCAGTATTTT. Looking up the rest from reference TRBV5-4 and TRBJ2-3 gives the full variable domain: ETGVTQSPTHLIKTRGQQVTLRCSSQSGHNTVSWYQQALGQGPQFIFQYYREEENGRGNFPPRFSGLQFPNYSSELNVNALELDDSALYLCASSLVDRAQDTQYFGPGTRLTVL.

The rearrangement joins TRBV5-6 to TRBJ2-2; TRBD1 is a possible D gene (5 bases). In germline, CDR1 is SGHDT, CDR2 YYEEEE. V was shortened by 1 base and J by 5 bases, with 15 bases between the two germline ends. The CDR3 contains 16 residues. The CDR3 region is CASSLPGRVVTGELFF. CDR3 bases: TGTGCCAGCAGCTTGCCTGGCAGGGTGGTTACCGGGGAGCTGTTTTTT.

The gene calls are TRBV7-2 and TRBJ1-3; no definite D call. Germline V gene lookup returns CDR1 SGHTA and CDR2 FQGNSA. The CDR3 extends over 15 amino acids. The ends were cut back, 1 base at V and 0 bases at J, with 7 bases in the middle. The CDR3 here is CASSLGPDSGNTIYF. The CDR3 bases are TGTGCCAGCAGCTTAGGGCCCGACTCTGGAAACACCATATATTTT.

V usage is TRBV6-5 and J usage is TRBJ1-6; TRBD1 might be the D (5 bases). The V end was cut by 7 bases, the J end by 8 bases, with 12 bases between. CDR1 and CDR2 (germline): MNHEY, SVGAGI. The CDR3 is made up of 13 amino acids. CDR3 sequence reads: CASTPGLYSPLHF. The CDR3 nucleotides read TGTGCCAGCACCCCGGGACTATATTCACCCCTCCACTTT.

The rearrangement joins TRBV9 to TRBJ1-1; no clear D gene. Germline V lookup: CDR1 SGDLS, CDR2 YYNGEE. The CDR3 covers 16 residues. With 3 bases removed from V and 0 bases from J, the gap between germline ends came to 15 bases. The CDR3 region is CASSASSGRVNTEAFF. As DNA, the CDR3 is TGTGCCAGCAGCGCAAGCTCTGGTAGGGTGAACACTGAAGCTTTCTTT.

Concerning this clone itself: The sample contains more than one DNA sequence encoding this CDR3. The J gene is TRBJ1-3, the V gene TRBV30; D gene uncertain. This CDR3 is 11 amino acids long. The germline V gene has CDR1 GTSNPN and CDR2 SVGIG (reference sequence). Trimming removed 0 bases from V and 4 bases from J, with 1 base in between. The CDR3 DNA is TGTGCCTGGAGTGTCGGAAACACCATATATTTT. Translation gives CAWSVGNTIYF.

V gene TRBV7-2 combines with J gene TRBJ1-5, with 7 bases lining up with TRBD1. This CDR3 region has 13 residues. CDR1 SGHTA and CDR2 FQGNSA come from the germline V gene. V shed 2 bases and J 6 bases; nucleotides not matched to a gene: 1. In DNA form, the CDR3 reads TGTGCCAGCAGCTTAAACAGGGGTCAGCCCCAGCATTTT. This codes for CASSLNRGQPQHF. The full variable domain, with the rest looked up from reference TRBV7-2 and TRBJ1-5, is GAGVSQSPSNKVTEKGKDVELRCDPISGHTALYWYRQSLGQGLEFLIYFQGNSAPDKSGLPSDRFSAERTGGSVSTLTIQRTQQEDSAVYLCASSLNRGQPQHFGDGTRLSIL.

The chain carries TRBV29-1 and TRBJ2-2; D could derive from TRBD1 or TRBD2 (6 bases each). Germline loops: CDR1 SQVTM, CDR2 ANQGSEA. Trimming took 4 bases from V and 3 from J, leaving 12 bases between them. The length of the CDR3 is 14 residues. CDR3 DNA sequence: TGCAGCGTTGGGCAGGGGACTTACACCGGGGAGCTGTTTTTT. Translation: CSVGQGTYTGELFF.